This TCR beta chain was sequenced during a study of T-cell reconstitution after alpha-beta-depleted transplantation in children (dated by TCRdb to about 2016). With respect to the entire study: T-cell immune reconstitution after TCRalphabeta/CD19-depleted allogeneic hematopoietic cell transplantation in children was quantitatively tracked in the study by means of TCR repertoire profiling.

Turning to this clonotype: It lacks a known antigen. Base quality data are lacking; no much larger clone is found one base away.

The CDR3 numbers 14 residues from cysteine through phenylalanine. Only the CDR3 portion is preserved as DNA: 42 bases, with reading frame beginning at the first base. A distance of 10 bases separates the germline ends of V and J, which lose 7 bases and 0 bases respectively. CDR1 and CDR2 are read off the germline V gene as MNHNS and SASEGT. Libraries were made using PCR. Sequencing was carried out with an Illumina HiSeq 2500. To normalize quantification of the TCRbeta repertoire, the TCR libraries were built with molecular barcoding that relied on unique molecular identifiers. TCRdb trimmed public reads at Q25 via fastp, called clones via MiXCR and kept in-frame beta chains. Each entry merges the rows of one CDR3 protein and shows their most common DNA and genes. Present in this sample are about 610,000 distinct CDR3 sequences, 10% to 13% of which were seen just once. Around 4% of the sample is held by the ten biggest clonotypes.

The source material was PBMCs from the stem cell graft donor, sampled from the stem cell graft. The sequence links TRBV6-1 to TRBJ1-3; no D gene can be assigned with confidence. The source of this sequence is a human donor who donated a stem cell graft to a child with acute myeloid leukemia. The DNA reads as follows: TGTGCCAGCACCGAAAGGAGCTCTGGAAACACCATATATTTT. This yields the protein CASTERSSGNTIYF.